These 15 T cell receptor beta chains were sequenced from one sample in a study of human thymus T cells. Clones were sequenced by immunoSEQ multiplex PCR, and TCRdb holds only the in-frame ones, with some missing. This repertoire shows some 130,000 clones, just under 95% found once; its top ten account for roughly 0.024%. Thymic samples were excised during corrective heart operations. The sequencing input was thymus tissue. The receptors come from a boy under three years old with a congenital heart defect but otherwise immunologically healthy.

This sequence joins TRBV7-9 and TRBJ2-3; D remains ambiguous. Trimming pared 0 bases from V and 3 bases from J, leaving 4 bases between. The CDR3 contains 13 residues. Germline CDR1 reads SEHNR; CDR2 reads FQNEAQ (reference sequence). In DNA, the CDR3 is TGTGCCAGCAGCTTAGCTCGAACAGATACGCAGTATTTT. Its translation: CASSLARTDTQYF.

V is TRBV7-7 and J is TRBJ2-5, with D unresolved. V dropped 8 bases and J dropped 5 bases, with 12 bases sitting between them. Germline CDR1 SSHAT, CDR2 FNYEAQ (reference sequence). The CDR3 has 12 amino acids. The CDR3: CASGLLGETQYF. CDR3 in DNA: TGTGCCAGCGGCCTACTCGGGGAGACCCAGTACTTC.

V is TRBV28 and J is TRBJ2-1; possible D gene TRBD1, 8 bases. From germline, CDR1 is MDHEN and CDR2 SYDVKM. Between the trimmed V and J ends, which lost 5 bases and 6 bases, there was a span of 23 bases. The CDR3 has 17 residues. CDR3 sequence (DNA): TGTGCCAGCAGTAGAGCGGACAGGGCGGGGGAAGGCAATGAGCAGTTCTTC. Encoded protein: CASSRADRAGEGNEQFF.

This chain connects TRBV25-1 to TRBJ1-4; a possible D gene is TRBD1 (5 bases). V was clipped by 6 bases and J by 3 bases, with 11 bases between them. The germline CDR1 and CDR2 sequences are MGHDK and SYGVNS. The CDR3 loop spans 14 amino acids. The CDR3 sequence is CASSSGPPNEKLFF. Here the CDR3 DNA reads TGTGCCAGCAGCTCGGGGCCCCCTAATGAAAAACTGTTTTTT.

The chain couples TRBV4-3 to TRBJ1-5, with a tentative D call TRBD1 (6 bases). The CDR3 covers 14 residues. CDR1 and CDR2 from the germline V gene are LGHNA and YSLEER. Trimming pared 2 bases from V and 9 bases from J, leaving 14 bases between. As DNA, the CDR3 is TGCGCCAGCAGCCAAAAAAAACAGGGAAGGCCCCAGCATTTT. Its translation is CASSQKKQGRPQHF.

The V gene is TRBV10-3, the J gene TRBJ1-1, with a weak D call TRBD1 (5 bases). This CDR3 is 13 amino acids long. V was pared by 3 bases and J by 1 base, with 6 bases between. Germline V CDR1 and CDR2: ENHRY, SYGVKD. The DNA of the CDR3 is TGTGCCATCAGTGACAGGGCGAACACTGAAGCTTTCTTT. Translating gives CAISDRANTEAFF.

This clone was seen once. The chain employs TRBV7-2 and TRBJ2-7, with TRBD1 matching over 7 bases. Trimming at V came to 5 bases and at J to 2 bases, leaving 12 bases not matched to a gene. This CDR3 spans 16 amino acids. The germline V gene encodes CDR1 SGHTA and CDR2 FQGNSA. The CDR3 is CASSPRGQSDPYEQYF. DNA for the CDR3: TGTGCCAGCAGCCCGAGGGGACAGTCCGACCCCTACGAGCAGTACTTC.

The rearrangement joins TRBV7-9 to TRBJ1-6; the D gene is possibly TRBD1 (6 bases). V was trimmed by 5 bases and J by 7 bases, leaving 12 bases between them. CDR3 length: 14 amino acids. Germline V gene sequence: CDR1 SEHNR, CDR2 FQNEAQ (reference sequence). Here the CDR3 reads CASSVGARNSPLHF. CDR3 coding DNA: TGTGCCAGCAGCGTGGGGGCCCGGAATTCACCCCTCCACTTT.

The chain couples TRBV7-9 to TRBJ2-7; the match to TRBD1 covers 7 bases. The CDR3 totals 15 residues. J gave up 5 bases and V 2 bases, and 9 bases lay outside the gene matches. Germline V lookup: CDR1 SEHNR, CDR2 FQNEAQ (reference sequence). CDR3 DNA sequence: TGTGCCAGCAGCTTACCTAGACAGGGCGTGAACGAGCAGTACTTC. It translates to CASSLPRQGVNEQYF.

This chain links TRBV5-6 with TRBJ1-2, with D possibly being TRBD1 (5 bases). This CDR3 spans 16 amino acids. Germline V lookup: CDR1 SGHDT, CDR2 YYEEEE. The V end was cut by 7 bases, the J end by 3 bases, with 22 bases between. The CDR3 sequence: CASAALGRGRYYGYTF. The CDR3 DNA is TGTGCCAGCGCAGCGCTCGGCCGGGGCCGCTACTATGGCTACACCTTC.

This chain links TRBV7-9 with TRBJ2-3; tentatively, D is TRBD1 (5 bases). Trimming removed 5 bases at V and 10 bases at J, with 16 bases between. The CDR3 contains 13 residues. In germline, CDR1 is SEHNR, CDR2 FQNEAQ (reference sequence). The CDR3 nucleotides are TGTGCCAGCAGCCTTCTCCTAGGGGAAGCGCAGTATTTT. The encoded protein is CASSLLLGEAQYF.

The V and J genes are TRBV28 and TRBJ1-1; the D gene is possibly TRBD1 (5 bases). The CDR3 has 15 amino acids. In germline, CDR1 is MDHEN, CDR2 SYDVKM. The V end was cut by 1 base, the J end by 6 bases, with 15 bases between. Here the CDR3 reads CASSLYVGAGPEAFF. In DNA, the CDR3 is TGTGCCAGCAGTTTATACGTTGGGGCAGGGCCTGAAGCTTTCTTT. Looking up the rest from reference TRBV28 and TRBJ1-1 gives the full variable domain: DVKVTQSSRYLVKRTGEKVFLECVQDMDHENMFWYRQDPGLGLRLIYFSYDVKMKEKGDIPEGYSVSREKKERFSLILESASTNQTSMYLCASSLYVGAGPEAFFGQGTRLTVV.

The J gene is TRBJ2-1, the V gene TRBV19, with D perhaps matching TRBD2 (7 bases). V dropped 3 bases and J dropped 8 bases, with 14 bases sitting between them. The CDR3 runs 14 residues. CDR1 is LNHDA, CDR2 SQIVND, per germline (reference sequence). The CDR3 DNA reads as TGTGCCAGTAGTATTGGTGGGGGGGCACATGAGCAGTTCTTC. Its protein is CASSIGGGAHEQFF.

This chain uses TRBV30 with TRBJ2-5; 12 bases fit TRBD2. The CDR3 has 21 amino acids. The ends lost 2 bases at V and 2 bases at J; junction bases unmatched: 21. The germline gives CDR1 GTSNPN, CDR2 SVGIG (reference sequence). The CDR3 DNA follows: TGTGCCTGGAGTCGACCCAAACCGACTAGCGGGGGCCCAATTCTACAAGAGACCCAGTACTTC. Amino acid sequence: CAWSRPKPTSGGPILQETQYF.

V gene TRBV5-4 combines with J gene TRBJ1-6; no clear D gene. The V and J ends lost 0 bases and 9 bases respectively, with 10 bases between them. Germline assignment: CDR1 SGHNT and CDR2 YYREEE (reference sequence). The CDR3 length is 14 residues. CDR3: CASSLEGSGSPLHF. In nucleotides, the CDR3 is TGTGCCAGCAGCTTGGAGGGTTCCGGTTCACCCCTCCACTTT.